These T cell receptor beta chains were read from a single sample in a study of graft-versus-host responses after intestinal transplantation. Generated by immunoSEQ multiplex PCR, the TCRdb table keeps only in-frame clones and is missing some. This sample has approximately 16,000 clones, with approximately 88% found just once. The sample was PBMCs, taken roughly 110 days after intestinal transplant. These receptors originate from a human patient who received an intestinal transplant, so some T cells may come from the graft donor. Both conserved end residues are part of each CDR3. D genes are given only for firm matches. Size is omitted from some rows. Given values are once, few, many or a class for expanded clones.

V gene	clone size	J gene	D gene	CDR3 protein	CDR3 DNA
TRBV11-2	-	TRBJ2-7	TRBD2	CASSPGLLYEQYF	TGTGCCAGCAGCCCGGGACTACTATACGAGCAGTACTTC
TRBV4-1	-	TRBJ2-1	-	CASSRIQGHAEQFF	TGCGCCAGCAGCCGCATCCAGGGGCACGCTGAGCAGTTCTTC
TRBV5-6	-	TRBJ2-3	-	CASNLGGTDTQYF	TGTGCCAGCAACCTTGGTGGCACAGATACGCAGTATTTT
TRBV7-2	-	TRBJ2-7	-	CASSSDWTLGYEQYF	TGTGCCAGCAGCTCCGACTGGACATTAGGGTACGAGCAGTACTTC
TRBV19	-	TRBJ1-1	-	CASSTGPNTEAFF	TGTGCCAGTAGTACAGGCCCAAACACTGAAGCTTTCTTT
TRBV6-5	-	TRBJ1-4	TRBD1	CASSTGGAGEKLFF	TGTGCCAGCAGTACAGGGGGCGCGGGGGAAAAACTGTTTTTT
TRBV10-3	-	TRBJ2-7	TRBD2	CAIRGLAGGAYEQYF	TGTGCCATCAGGGGACTAGCGGGAGGGGCCTACGAGCAGTACTTC
TRBV19	-	TRBJ1-5	-	CASRETGADGLPQHF	TGTGCCAGTAGGGAGACGGGGGCCGATGGTTTGCCCCAGCATTTT
TRBV7-6	-	TRBJ2-7	-	CASSRWEGEYEQYF	TGTGCCAGCAGCCGTTGGGAGGGGGAATACGAGCAGTACTTC
TRBV25-1	-	TRBJ1-2	-	CASSEQINYGYTF	TGTGCCAGCAGTGAACAGATTAACTATGGCTACACCTTC
TRBV4-1	-	TRBJ1-1	TRBD1	CASSQNRDRMITEAFF	TGCGCCAGCAGCCAAAATAGGGACAGGATGATCACTGAAGCTTTCTTT
TRBV2	-	TRBJ2-5	-	CAGLGRQGMRETQYF	TGTGCCGGATTGGGACGGCAAGGGATGAGAGAGACCCAGTACTTC
TRBV5-1	-	TRBJ2-1	TRBD2	CASSPGPSGRAHEQFF	TGCGCCAGCAGCCCGGGGCCAAGCGGGAGGGCACATGAGCAGTTCTTC
TRBV19	-	TRBJ1-5	-	CASSPTWGQPQHF	TGTGCCAGTAGTCCCACCTGGGGTCAGCCCCAGCATTTT
TRBV7-2	-	TRBJ2-3	-	CASSSRLTGTDTQYF	TGTGCCAGCAGCTCCAGACTAACTGGCACAGATACGCAGTATTTT
TRBV29-1	-	TRBJ2-1	TRBD1	CSVGGQGVYNEQFF	TGCAGCGTTGGGGGACAGGGGGTCTACAATGAGCAGTTCTTC
TRBV7-3	-	TRBJ1-1	-	CASSLRALEAFF	TGTGCCAGCAGTCTCCGGGCCCTTGAAGCTTTCTTT
TRBV6-1	-	TRBJ2-7	-	CASSEGIGLYF	TGTGCCAGCAGTGAAGGGATAGGGTTGTACTTC
TRBV6-9	-	TRBJ1-1	-	CASSYSAREKAFF	TGTGCCAGCAGTTACTCGGCCAGGGAGAAAGCTTTCTTT
TRBV7-9	-	TRBJ2-1	TRBD2	CASSLGLNEQFF	TGTGCCAGCAGCTTGGGACTAAATGAGCAGTTCTTC
TRBV6-5	-	TRBJ2-7	-	CASSYPQDTYEQYF	TGTGCCAGCAGTTACCCCCAGGACACCTACGAGCAGTACTTC
TRBV7-9	-	TRBJ1-5	-	CASSPPGQPQHF	TGTGCCAGCAGCCCCCCGGGTCAGCCCCAGCATTTT
TRBV9	-	TRBJ1-2	-	CASSTRDGYGYTF	TGTGCCAGCAGCACCCGAGACGGGTATGGCTACACCTTC
TRBV30	-	TRBJ2-1	-	CAWARGRGNYNEQFF	TGTGCCTGGGCTAGGGGGCGGGGGAACTACAATGAGCAGTTCTTC
TRBV13	-	TRBJ2-5	-	CASSSRVGGETQYF	TGTGCCAGCAGCTCCCGGGTGGGGGGAGAGACCCAGTACTTC
TRBV28	-	TRBJ2-2	-	CASSLGGNTGELFF	TGTGCCAGCAGTTTAGGCGGGAACACCGGGGAGCTGTTTTTT
TRBV11-1	-	TRBJ2-3	TRBD2	CASSSTSGRGDTQYF	TGTGCCAGCAGCTCAACTAGCGGGAGAGGCGATACGCAGTATTTT
TRBV27	-	TRBJ2-1	TRBD2	CASSLTILAGGLYNEQFF	TGTGCCAGCAGTTTAACCATACTAGCGGGAGGCCTCTACAATGAGCAGTTCTTC
TRBV11-2	-	TRBJ2-6	-	CASRPPRGSGANVLTF	TGTGCCAGCAGGCCGCCCAGGGGTTCTGGGGCCAACGTCCTGACTTTC
TRBV5-4	-	TRBJ2-3	-	CASRTGSQTDTQYF	TGTGCCAGCAGAACAGGGTCCCAGACAGATACGCAGTATTTT
TRBV5-1	-	TRBJ2-7	TRBD1	CASSLEGQGVDEQYF	TGCGCCAGCAGCTTGGAAGGACAGGGCGTTGACGAGCAGTACTTC
TRBV5-1	-	TRBJ2-3	-	CASSSQGRPMGDTQYF	TGCGCCAGCAGCTCCCAGGGGCGTCCTATGGGCGATACGCAGTATTTT
TRBV7-1	few	TRBJ2-5	TRBD1	CASSRDSQETQYF	TGTGCCAGCAGCCGGGACAGCCAAGAGACCCAGTACTTC
TRBV25-1	-	TRBJ2-6	-	CASRGDSGANVLTF	TGTGCCAGCCGAGGGGACTCTGGGGCCAACGTCCTGACTTTC